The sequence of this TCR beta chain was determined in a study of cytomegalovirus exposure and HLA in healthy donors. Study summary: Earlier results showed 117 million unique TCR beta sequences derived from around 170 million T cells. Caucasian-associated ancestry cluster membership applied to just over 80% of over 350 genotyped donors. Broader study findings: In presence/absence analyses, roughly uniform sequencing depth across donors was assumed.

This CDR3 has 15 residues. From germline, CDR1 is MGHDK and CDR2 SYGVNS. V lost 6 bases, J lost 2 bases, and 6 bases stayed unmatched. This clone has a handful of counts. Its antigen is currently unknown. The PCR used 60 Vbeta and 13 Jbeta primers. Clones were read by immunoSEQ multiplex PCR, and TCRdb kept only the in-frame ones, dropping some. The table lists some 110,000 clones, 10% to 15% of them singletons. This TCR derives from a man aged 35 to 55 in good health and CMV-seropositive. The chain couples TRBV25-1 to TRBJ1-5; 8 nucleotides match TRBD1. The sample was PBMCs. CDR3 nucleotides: TGTGCCAGCAGCCAAACAGGGGGTGGCAATCAGCCCCAGCATTTT. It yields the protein CASSQTGGGNQPQHF.